This T cell receptor beta chain was profiled in a study of blood T cell repertoires in COVID-19. In the study overall: COVID-19 samples, acute and convalescent, were from the United States, Italy and Spain.

Germline lookup yields CDR1 SGHNT and CDR2 YYREEE (reference sequence). Between the trimmed V and J ends, which lost 3 bases and 3 bases, there was a span of 15 bases. The CDR3 is 15 amino acids. Participants spanned ages about 18 to 89 years and resided in 24 US areas. Participants had their cohort set by participant-reported clinical history. The authors' processing: Estimated nucleated cell counts came from reference gene primer amplification. The assay was immunoSEQ multiplex PCR, and TCRdb's table has in-frame clones only and misses some. That table is the source of V, J and clone size, and D and trimming were worked out from the DNA. The sample yields a few hundred thousand clones, roughly nine tenths seen once.

This receptor was identified in a man aged 25-45 years who had recovered from COVID-19. The specimen was PBMCs or T cells enriched from blood (not recorded which). This chain links TRBV5-4 with TRBJ1-1; D is possibly TRBD1 (5 bases). CDR3 sequence: CASSSWQGKDTEAFF. The CDR3 region has the DNA TGTGCCAGCAGCTCCTGGCAGGGAAAAGACACTGAAGCTTTCTTT.